This T cell receptor (beta chain) was recorded in a study of blood T cell repertoires in COVID-19. At the level of the study: Italy, Spain and the United States were the sources of the convalescent and acute COVID-19 samples. T cells, B-cell-depleted T cells, or PBMCs provided the cDNA or gDNA that served as material.

In the original workflow: Estimation of nucleated cell counts was performed using reference gene primer amplification. Data came from immunoSEQ multiplex PCR; TCRdb stores just in-frame clones and leaves some out. From that table come the V and J calls and clone size; the DNA was used to work out D and trimming. The table shows under 450,000 clones, with over 75% occurring only once. CDR3 length: 17 amino acids. V lost 0 bases to trimming and J lost 1 base, with 13 bases between them. CDR1 and CDR2 (germline): LGHNA, YSLEER. Seattle's enrolled individuals joined amid active infection and were then monitored longitudinally.

The chain combines TRBV4-3 with TRBJ1-5; possibly TRBD1 for D (5 bases). The source material was peripheral blood. The receptor's source is a middle-aged woman with COVID-19, enrolled during active disease. The CDR3 loop is CASSQDRYRLSNQPQHF. The CDR3 nucleotides are TGCGCCAGCAGCCAAGATCGATACAGGCTAAGCAATCAGCCCCAGCATTTT.